This entry lists 16 T cell receptor beta chains sequenced from one sample in a study of blood T cell repertoires in COVID-19. TCRdb keeps only in-frame clones here, not all; method: immunoSEQ multiplex PCR. Of 200,000 to 250,000 clones in the sample, more than 85% were seen once. Sequences were obtained from peripheral blood. The receptors here all came from a woman aged 50 to 60 with COVID-19, enrolled during active disease.

The chain employs TRBV19 and TRBJ1-1; the match to TRBD1 covers 7 bases. The V segment lost 5 bases and the J segment 0 bases; nucleotides outside the gene matches: 6. This CDR3 has 15 amino acids. Germline V gives CDR1 LNHDA, CDR2 SQIVND (reference sequence). CDR3 loop: CASSLRQGLNTEAFF. The CDR3 DNA reads as TGTGCCAGTAGTTTGAGACAGGGTCTGAACACTGAAGCTTTCTTT.

Ten or more counts support this clone. V is TRBV19 and J is TRBJ2-7; 9 bases fit TRBD1. This CDR3 is built from 12 residues. Germline V gene data show CDR1 as LNHDA and CDR2 as SQIVND (reference sequence). V shed 6 bases and J 6 bases; nucleotides not matched to a gene: 3. CDR3 in amino acids: CASRDRGSEQYF. The CDR3, as DNA: TGTGCCAGTAGGGACAGGGGTTCCGAGCAGTACTTC.

The rearrangement joins TRBV12-3 or TRBV12-4 to TRBJ2-3; maybe TRBD2 (5 bases). The CDR3 has 13 residues. V shed 2 bases and J shed 2 bases, with 5 bases lying between them. CDR3 DNA: TGTGCCAGCAGTTTACTAGCCACAGATACGCAGTATTTT. The encoded protein is CASSLLATDTQYF.

This clone was observed once. The gene calls are TRBV27 and TRBJ1-2; TRBD1 matches at 7 bases. J was trimmed by 4 bases and V by 1 base; bases with no gene match: 15. Germline CDR1 MNHEY, CDR2 SMNVEV (reference sequence). This CDR3 is 18 amino acids long. CDR3: CASSLYYRTGAGSYGYTF. The DNA of the CDR3 is TGTGCCAGCAGTTTATATTACCGAACAGGGGCGGGTAGCTATGGCTACACCTTC.

The genes are TRBV28 and TRBJ1-2, with TRBD1 as a possible D gene (6 bases). Germline V gene lookup returns CDR1 MDHEN and CDR2 SYDVKM. Trimming removed 8 bases at V and 4 bases at J, with 14 bases between. The CDR3 covers 13 residues. DNA for the CDR3: TGTGCCAGCGGAGGGGGGGTTGGCTATGGCTACACCTTC. Encoded protein: CASGGGVGYGYTF.

This rearrangement joins TRBV11-3 to TRBJ1-2, with D uncertain. V was cut by 5 bases and J by 4 bases, with 11 bases left in between. The CDR3 sequence is 13 residues long. CDR1 is SGHNT and CDR2 is YENEEA in the germline V gene. The CDR3 is CASSPGRSYGYTF. Here the CDR3 DNA reads TGTGCCAGCAGCCCGGGTCGGAGCTATGGCTACACCTTC.

The V and J genes are TRBV12-3 or TRBV12-4 and TRBJ2-4, with no clear D. This CDR3 is 13 amino acids long. Trimming left V 10 bases short and J 6 bases short, with 16 bases between. CDR3 nucleotide sequence: TGTGCCACCGGATTTGCGGATCGAAACATTCAGTACTTC. Translated: CATGFADRNIQYF.

This chain connects TRBV6-5 to TRBJ1-2; D unresolved. The CDR3 is made up of 13 amino acids. The germline V gene encodes CDR1 MNHEY and CDR2 SVGAGI. Trimming removed 4 bases at V and 0 bases at J, with 6 bases between. The CDR3 protein is CASSSTTNYGYTF. CDR3 nucleotide sequence: TGTGCCAGCAGTTCGACAACTAACTATGGCTACACCTTC.

The CDR3 sequence is CSVAGTPNTGELFF. The CDR3 DNA follows: TGCAGCGTGGCCGGGACACCGAACACCGGGGAGCTGTTTTTT. The chain uses TRBV29-1 and TRBJ2-2; weak D call: TRBD1 (6 bases). This CDR3 has 14 amino acids. Germline V lookup: CDR1 SQVTM, CDR2 ANQGSEA. Between the trimmed V and J ends, which lost 6 bases and 0 bases, there was a span of 11 bases.

The V gene is TRBV6-5, the J gene TRBJ1-3; no reliable D call. V was clipped by 0 bases and J by 4 bases, with 4 bases between them. This CDR3 spans 13 amino acids. CDR1 MNHEY and CDR2 SVGAGI come from the germline V gene. In DNA, the CDR3 is TGTGCCAGCAGTTACTCGAGGGGAAACACCATATATTTT. It is translated as CASSYSRGNTIYF.

The chain couples TRBV6-2 or TRBV6-3 to TRBJ1-2, with D possibly TRBD1 on 6 matching bases. The CDR3 loop spans 13 amino acids. Trimming shortened V by 6 bases and J by 4 bases, and 12 bases separated the two germline ends. From germline, CDR1 is MNHEY and CDR2 SVGEGT. In DNA form, the CDR3 reads TGTGCCAGCAGCCAACAGGGCCCCTATGGCTACACCTTC. Its translation is CASSQQGPYGYTF.

The chain joins TRBV3-1 (or the pseudogene TRBV3-2) to TRBJ1-1; maybe TRBD1 (6 bases). Germline V gene lookup returns CDR1 LGHDT and CDR2 YNNKEL (reference sequence). This CDR3 region has 13 residues. Deletions cut 2 bases from V and 7 bases from J, with 11 bases between. The CDR3 sequence is CASSQRGLGEAFF. DNA for the CDR3: TGTGCCAGCAGCCAAAGGGGGTTAGGTGAAGCTTTCTTT.

The chain couples TRBV11-2 to TRBJ1-2; D is unresolved. CDR3 length: 12 residues. Trimming took off 0 bases at V and 13 bases at J, with 12 bases between the two ends. The germline V gene has CDR1 SGHAT and CDR2 FQNNGV. CDR3 in amino acids: CASSLDLGMGTF. CDR3 sequence (DNA): TGTGCCAGCAGCTTAGATCTCGGGATGGGCACCTTC.

This chain links TRBV7-2 with TRBJ1-2, with 7 positions matching TRBD1. With 2 bases clipped from V and 4 bases from J, the junction kept 10 bases outside the gene matches. The CDR3 covers 16 residues. Germline V gene lookup returns CDR1 SGHTA and CDR2 FQGNSA. The CDR3 reads CASSLKVSGGGYGYTF. CDR3 sequence (DNA): TGTGCCAGCAGCTTAAAGGTGTCAGGGGGAGGCTATGGCTACACCTTC.

The CDR3 protein is CASSKEPETGNYGYTF. CDR3 nucleotide sequence: TGTGCCAGCAGCAAAGAGCCCGAGACAGGGAACTATGGCTACACCTTC. J is TRBJ1-2 and V is TRBV21-1; the tabulated D call, TRBD1, remains unverified against the DNA. TRBV21-1 is flagged as a pseudogene. The CDR3 loop spans 16 amino acids.

The chain couples TRBV29-1 to TRBJ1-2; a possible D gene is TRBD1 (5 bases). This CDR3 comprises 12 residues. Trimming cost V 7 bases and J 4 bases, with 13 bases left between them. The germline CDR1 and CDR2 sequences are SQVTM and ANQGSEA. CDR3 sequence reads: CSGLTETYGYTF. For the CDR3, the DNA is TGCAGCGGCTTGACAGAGACCTATGGCTACACCTTC.